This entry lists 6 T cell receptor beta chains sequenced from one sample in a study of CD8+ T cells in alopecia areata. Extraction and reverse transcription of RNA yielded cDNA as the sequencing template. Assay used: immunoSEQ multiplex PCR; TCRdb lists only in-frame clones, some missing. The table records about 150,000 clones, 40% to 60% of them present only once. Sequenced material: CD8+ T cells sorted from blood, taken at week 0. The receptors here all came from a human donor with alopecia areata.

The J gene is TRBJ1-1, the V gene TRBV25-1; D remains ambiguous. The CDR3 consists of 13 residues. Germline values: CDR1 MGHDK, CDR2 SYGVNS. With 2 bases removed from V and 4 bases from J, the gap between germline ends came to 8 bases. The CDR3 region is CASSEGFGTEAFF. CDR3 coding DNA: TGTGCCAGCAGTGAAGGTTTCGGCACTGAAGCTTTCTTT.

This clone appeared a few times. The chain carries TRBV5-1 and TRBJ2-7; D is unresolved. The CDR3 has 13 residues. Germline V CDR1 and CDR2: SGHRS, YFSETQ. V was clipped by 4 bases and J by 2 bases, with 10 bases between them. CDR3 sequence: CASSQDGTYEQYF. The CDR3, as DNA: TGCGCCAGCAGCCAGGACGGCACCTACGAGCAGTACTTC.

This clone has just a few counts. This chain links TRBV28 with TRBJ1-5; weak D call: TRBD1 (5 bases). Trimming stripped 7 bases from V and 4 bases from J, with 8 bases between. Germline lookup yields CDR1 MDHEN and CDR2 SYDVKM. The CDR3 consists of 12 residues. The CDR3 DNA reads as TGTGCCAGCACTGGGGGAAATCAGCCCCAGCATTTT. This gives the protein CASTGGNQPQHF.

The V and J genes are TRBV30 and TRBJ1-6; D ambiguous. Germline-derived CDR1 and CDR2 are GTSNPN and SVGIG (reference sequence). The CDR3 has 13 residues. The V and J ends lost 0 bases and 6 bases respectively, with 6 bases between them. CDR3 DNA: TGTGCCTGGAGTGTACCGGGTAATTCACCCCTCCACTTT. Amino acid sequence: CAWSVPGNSPLHF.

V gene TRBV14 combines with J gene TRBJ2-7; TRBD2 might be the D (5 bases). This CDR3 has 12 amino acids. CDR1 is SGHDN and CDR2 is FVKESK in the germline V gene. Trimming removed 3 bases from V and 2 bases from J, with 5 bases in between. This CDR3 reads CASSQEAYEQYF. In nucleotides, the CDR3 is TGTGCCAGCAGCCAGGAGGCCTACGAGCAGTACTTC.

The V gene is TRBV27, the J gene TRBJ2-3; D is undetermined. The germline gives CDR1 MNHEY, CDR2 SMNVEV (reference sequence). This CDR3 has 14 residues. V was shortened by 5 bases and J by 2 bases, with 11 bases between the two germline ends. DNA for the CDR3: TGTGCCAGCAGTGTCCTAGGAGACACAGATACGCAGTATTTT. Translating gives CASSVLGDTDTQYF.